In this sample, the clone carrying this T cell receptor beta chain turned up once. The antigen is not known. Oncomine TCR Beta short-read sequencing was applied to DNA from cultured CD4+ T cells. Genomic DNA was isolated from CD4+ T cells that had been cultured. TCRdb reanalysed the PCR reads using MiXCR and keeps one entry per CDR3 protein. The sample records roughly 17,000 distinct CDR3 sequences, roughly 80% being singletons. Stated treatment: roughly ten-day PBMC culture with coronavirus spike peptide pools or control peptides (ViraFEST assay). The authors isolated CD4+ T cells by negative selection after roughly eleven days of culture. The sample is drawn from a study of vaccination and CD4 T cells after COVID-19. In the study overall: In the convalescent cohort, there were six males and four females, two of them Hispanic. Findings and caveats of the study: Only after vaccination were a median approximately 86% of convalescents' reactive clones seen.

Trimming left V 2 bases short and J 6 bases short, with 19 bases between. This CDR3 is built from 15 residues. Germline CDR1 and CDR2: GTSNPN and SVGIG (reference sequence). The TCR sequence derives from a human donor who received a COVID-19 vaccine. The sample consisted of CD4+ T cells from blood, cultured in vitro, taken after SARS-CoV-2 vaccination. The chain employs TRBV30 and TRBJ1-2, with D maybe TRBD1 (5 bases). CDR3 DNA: TGTGCCTGGAGTATTAGCGGGGGGGAGTTGGATGGCTACACCTTC. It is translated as CAWSISGGELDGYTF. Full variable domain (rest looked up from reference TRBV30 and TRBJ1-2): SQTIHQWPATLVQPVGSPLSLECTVEGTSNPNLYWYRQAAGRGLQLLFYSVGIGQISSEVPQNLSASRPQDRQFILSSKKLLLSDSGFYLCAWSISGGELDGYTFGSGTRLTVV.